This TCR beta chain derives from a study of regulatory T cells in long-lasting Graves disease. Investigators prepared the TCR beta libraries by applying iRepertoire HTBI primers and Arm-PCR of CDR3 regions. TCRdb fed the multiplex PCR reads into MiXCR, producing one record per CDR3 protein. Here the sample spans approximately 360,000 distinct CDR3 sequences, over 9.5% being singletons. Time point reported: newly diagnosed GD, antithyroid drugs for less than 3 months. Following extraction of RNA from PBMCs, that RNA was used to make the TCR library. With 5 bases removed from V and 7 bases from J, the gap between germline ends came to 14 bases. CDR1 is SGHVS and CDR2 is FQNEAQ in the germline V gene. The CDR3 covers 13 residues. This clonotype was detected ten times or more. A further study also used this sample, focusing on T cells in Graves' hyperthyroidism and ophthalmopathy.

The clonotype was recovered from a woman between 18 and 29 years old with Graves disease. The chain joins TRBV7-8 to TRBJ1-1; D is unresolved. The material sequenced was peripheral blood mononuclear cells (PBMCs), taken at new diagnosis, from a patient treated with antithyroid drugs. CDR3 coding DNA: TGTGCCAGCAGCCCAGTAGTCAGGAGTGAAGCTTTCTTT. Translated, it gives CASSPVVRSEAFF.